This note documents a single T cell receptor (beta chain) sequence. This sample was taken from a study of PD-1 blockade in classical Hodgkin lymphoma. Trimming took off 2 bases at V and 3 bases at J, with 14 bases between the two ends. Germline CDR1 is GTSNPN and CDR2 is SVGIG (reference sequence). There are 14 residues in the CDR3. TCRdb's table, derived via immunoSEQ multiplex PCR, lists solely in-frame clones and lacks some. Among about 100,000 clones listed, about 89% were seen once. Relapses following autologous stem cell transplantation were seen in all patients, with brentuximab vedotin exposure varying.

The receptor was isolated from a human donor with classical Hodgkin lymphoma. The source was peripheral blood mononuclear cells (PBMCs), collected before the second cycle of nivolumab. The chain uses TRBV30 and TRBJ2-7, with D perhaps TRBD2 (5 bases). DNA of the CDR3: TGTGCCTGGAGTCCATCCCCCGGGAACTACGAGCAGTACTTC. This encodes CAWSPSPGNYEQYF.